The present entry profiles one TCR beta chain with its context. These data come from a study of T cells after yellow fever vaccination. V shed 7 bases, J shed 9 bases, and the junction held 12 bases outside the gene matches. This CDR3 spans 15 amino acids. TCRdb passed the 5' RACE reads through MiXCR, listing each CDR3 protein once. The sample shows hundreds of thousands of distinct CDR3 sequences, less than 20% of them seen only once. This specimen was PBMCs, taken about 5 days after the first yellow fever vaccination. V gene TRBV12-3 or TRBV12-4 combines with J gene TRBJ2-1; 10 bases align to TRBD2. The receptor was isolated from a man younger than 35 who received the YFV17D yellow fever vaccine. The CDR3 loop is CASTFLSGGAGEQFF. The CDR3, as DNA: TGTGCCAGCACCTTCCTCAGCGGGGGGGCCGGTGAGCAGTTCTTC.